This TCR beta chain came from a study of response to subunit inactivated influenza vaccine. Study results and caveats: Every seasonal influenza vaccination brings in few new T cells, the authors suggested.

Using its own MiXCR run on the RT-PCR reads, TCRdb lists one record per CDR3 protein. The repertoire holds roughly 500,000 distinct CDR3 sequences, with about 17% as singletons. From germline, CDR1 is SNHLY and CDR2 FYNNEI. The V end lost 7 bases, the J end lost 1 base, and 10 bases lay between the germline ends. The CDR3 is 13 residues long. This clonotype was picked up a small number of times. The antigen remains undetermined. The TCR was taken from a man between 50 and 70 years old who received an inactivated influenza vaccine. The material sequenced was CD4+ T cells sorted from PBMCs, taken around 2 years after vaccination. The chain combines TRBV2 with TRBJ1-1; the D is unclear. This CDR3 reads CASKFSANTEAFF. In nucleotides, the CDR3 is TGTGCCAGCAAGTTTAGCGCGAACACTGAAGCTTTCTTT.